In its sample, the clone carrying this T cell receptor beta chain was seen a few times. V gave up 0 bases and J gave up 3 bases; unmatched junction bases: 1. Germline V gene lookup returns CDR1 SGHDN and CDR2 FVKESK. The CDR3 sequence is 15 residues long. This specimen comes from a study of T cell repertoires in cytomegalovirus infection. TCRdb used MiXCR to reprocess the reads, holding one entry per CDR3 protein. The sample yields around 170,000 distinct CDR3 sequences, roughly an eighth seen once. The source material was PBMCs. This clonotype was obtained from a human donor in good health (CMV status not recorded). Some clones in this sample may be carry-over from other donors' samples. The chain has TRBV14 and TRBJ1-1; 10 bases align to TRBD1. The DNA for the CDR3 is TGTGCCAGCAGCCAAGAGGGACAGGGGTACACTGAAGCTTTCTTT. It codes for CASSQEGQGYTEAFF.